Given below is one T cell receptor beta chain in context. Its antigen is unidentified. The length of the CDR3 is 16 residues. Trimming removed 0 bases from V and 2 bases from J, with 11 bases in between. Germline V gives CDR1 SGDLS, CDR2 YYNGEE. The primer mix had 60 Vbeta and 13 Jbeta primers. Only in-frame clones appear in the TCRdb table, and some are missing; sequencing was by immunoSEQ multiplex PCR. The sample lists about 200,000 clones, 75% to 90% occurring once. These data originate in a study of cytomegalovirus exposure and HLA in healthy donors. Study conclusions and caveats: In presence/absence analyses, roughly uniform sequencing depth across donors was assumed. There were reportedly fewer N-insertions in an Asian-associated ancestry cluster than the approximately 670-donor mean, in a later analysis. Cytomegalovirus association was listed for about 170 TCR beta chains.

Healthy individuals who donated bone marrow served as the donors. Sequencing was performed on PBMCs. The receptor was derived from a woman in her 40s in good health and CMV-seronegative. The chain uses TRBV9 and TRBJ1-4; D not resolved. The CDR3 nucleotides read TGTGCCAGCAGCGTAGACCCGTCGGGGACTAATGAAAAACTGTTTTTT. Amino acid sequence: CASSVDPSGTNEKLFF.